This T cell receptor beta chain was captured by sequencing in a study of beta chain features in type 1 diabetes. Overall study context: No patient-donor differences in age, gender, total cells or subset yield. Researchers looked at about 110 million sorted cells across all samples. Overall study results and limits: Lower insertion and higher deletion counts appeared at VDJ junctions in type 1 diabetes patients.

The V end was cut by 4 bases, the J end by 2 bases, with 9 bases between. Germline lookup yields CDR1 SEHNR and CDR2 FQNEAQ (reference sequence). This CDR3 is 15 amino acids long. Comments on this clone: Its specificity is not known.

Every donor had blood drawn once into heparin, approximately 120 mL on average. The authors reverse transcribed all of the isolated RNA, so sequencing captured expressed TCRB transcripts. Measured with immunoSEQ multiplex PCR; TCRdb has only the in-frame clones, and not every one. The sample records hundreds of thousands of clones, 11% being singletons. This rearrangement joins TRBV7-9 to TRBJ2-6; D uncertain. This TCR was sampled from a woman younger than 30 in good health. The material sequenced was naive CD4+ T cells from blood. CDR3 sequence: CASSSVGTGANVLTF. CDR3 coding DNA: TGTGCCAGCAGCTCGGTAGGCACTGGGGCCAACGTCCTGACTTTC.